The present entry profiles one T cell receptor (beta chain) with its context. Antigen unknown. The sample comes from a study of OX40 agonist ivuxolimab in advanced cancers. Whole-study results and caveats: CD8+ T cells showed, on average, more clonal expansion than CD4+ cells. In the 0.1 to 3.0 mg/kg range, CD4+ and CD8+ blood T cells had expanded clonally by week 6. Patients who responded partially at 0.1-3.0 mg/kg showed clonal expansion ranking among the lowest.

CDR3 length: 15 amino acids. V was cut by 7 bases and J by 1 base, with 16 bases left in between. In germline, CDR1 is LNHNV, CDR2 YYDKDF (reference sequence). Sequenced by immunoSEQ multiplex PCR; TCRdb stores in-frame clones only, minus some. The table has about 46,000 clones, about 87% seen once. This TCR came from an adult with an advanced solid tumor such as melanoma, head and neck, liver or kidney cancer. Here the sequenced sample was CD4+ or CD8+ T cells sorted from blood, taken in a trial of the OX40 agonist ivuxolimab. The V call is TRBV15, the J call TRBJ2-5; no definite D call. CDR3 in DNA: TGTGCCACCAAAACCTTCAAAGGGCCCCAAGAGACCCAGTACTTC. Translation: CATKTFKGPQETQYF.